The 2 T cell receptor beta chains in this list originate from one sample, sequenced in a study of beta chain features in type 1 diabetes. cDNA synthesis used the whole RNA isolate, giving expressed TCRB sequences. Generated by immunoSEQ multiplex PCR, the TCRdb table keeps only in-frame clones and is missing some. The table includes under 250,000 clones, 25% to 35% detected once. Sequencing used central memory CD4+ T cells from blood. The receptors come from a man aged 25 to 45 in good health.

This chain connects TRBV4-3 to TRBJ2-3; TRBD2 matches 10 bases. With 0 bases clipped from V and 5 bases from J, the junction kept 5 bases outside the gene matches. CDR3 length: 16 amino acids. Germline V gene lookup returns CDR1 LGHNA and CDR2 YSLEER. The CDR3 DNA reads TGCGCCAGCAGCCAAGACCGGACTAGCGGAATAGATACGCAGTATTTT. It specifies CASSQDRTSGIDTQYF.

This rearrangement joins TRBV7-5 to TRBJ1-2. TRBV7-5 represents a pseudogene. The CDR3 consists of 13 residues. The CDR3 sequence: CVRSFIWYSGYTF. The CDR3 DNA reads as TGTGTCAGAAGCTTCATATGGTATTCGGGCTACACCTTC.